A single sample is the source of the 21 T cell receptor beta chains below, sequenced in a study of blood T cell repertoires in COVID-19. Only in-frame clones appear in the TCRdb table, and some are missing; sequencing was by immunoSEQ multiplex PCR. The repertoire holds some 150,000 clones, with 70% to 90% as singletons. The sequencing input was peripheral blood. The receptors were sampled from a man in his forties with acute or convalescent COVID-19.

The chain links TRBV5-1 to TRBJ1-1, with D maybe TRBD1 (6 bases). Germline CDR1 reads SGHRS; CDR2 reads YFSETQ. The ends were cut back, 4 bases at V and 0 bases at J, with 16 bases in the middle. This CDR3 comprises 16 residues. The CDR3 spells CASSLGQQLMNTEAFF. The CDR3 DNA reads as TGCGCCAGCAGCCTAGGACAGCAGCTGATGAACACTGAAGCTTTCTTT.

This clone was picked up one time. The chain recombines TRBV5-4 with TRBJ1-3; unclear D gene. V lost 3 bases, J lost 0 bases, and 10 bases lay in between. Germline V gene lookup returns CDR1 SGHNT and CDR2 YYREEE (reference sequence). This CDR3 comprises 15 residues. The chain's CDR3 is CASSSPGVSGNTIYF. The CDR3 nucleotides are TGTGCCAGCAGCTCCCCCGGGGTCTCTGGAAACACCATATATTTT.

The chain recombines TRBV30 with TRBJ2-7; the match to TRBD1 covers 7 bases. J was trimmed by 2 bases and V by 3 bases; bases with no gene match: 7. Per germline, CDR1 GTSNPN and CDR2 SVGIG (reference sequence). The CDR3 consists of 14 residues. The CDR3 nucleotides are TGTGCCTGGAGGCTTATGGGACAGACCTACGAGCAGTACTTC. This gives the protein CAWRLMGQTYEQYF.

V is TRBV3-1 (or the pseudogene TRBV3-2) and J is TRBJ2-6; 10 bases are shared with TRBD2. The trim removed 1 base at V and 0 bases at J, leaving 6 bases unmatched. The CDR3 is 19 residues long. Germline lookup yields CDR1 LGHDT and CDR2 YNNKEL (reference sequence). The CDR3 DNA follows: TGTGCCAGCAGCCAAGTCCTAGCGGGGGTCCTCTCTGGGGCCAACGTCCTGACTTTC. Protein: CASSQVLAGVLSGANVLTF.

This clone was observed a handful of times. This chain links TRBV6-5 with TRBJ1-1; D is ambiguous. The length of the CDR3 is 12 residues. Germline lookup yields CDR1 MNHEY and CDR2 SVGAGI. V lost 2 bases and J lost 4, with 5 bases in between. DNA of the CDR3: TGTGCCAGCAGTTACGTCGGCACTGAAGCTTTCTTT. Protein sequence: CASSYVGTEAFF.

The CDR3 DNA reads as TGTGCCAGCAGTCCCCTTACGGGGTCGGGGACCCAGTACTTC. This codes for CASSPLTGSGTQYF. The rearrangement uses TRBV2 and TRBJ2-5; a possible D gene is TRBD2 (5 bases). The CDR3 contains 14 residues. Germline-derived CDR1 and CDR2 are SNHLY and FYNNEI. Trimming pared 5 bases from V and 7 bases from J, leaving 17 bases between.

The CDR3 protein is CASSNPGQGDYEQYF. DNA of the CDR3: TGTGCCAGCAGTAATCCGGGACAGGGGGATTACGAGCAGTACTTC. V gene TRBV27 combines with J gene TRBJ2-7; 11 positions agree with TRBD1. CDR1 and CDR2 (germline): MNHEY, SMNVEV (reference sequence). This CDR3 has 15 residues. The ends lost 5 bases at V and 4 bases at J; junction bases unmatched: 7.

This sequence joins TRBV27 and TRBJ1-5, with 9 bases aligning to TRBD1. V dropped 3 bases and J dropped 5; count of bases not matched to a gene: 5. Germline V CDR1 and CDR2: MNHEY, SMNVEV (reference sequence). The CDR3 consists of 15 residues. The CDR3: CASSFLDRGDQPQHF. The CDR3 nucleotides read TGTGCCAGCAGTTTCCTCGACAGGGGGGATCAGCCCCAGCATTTT.

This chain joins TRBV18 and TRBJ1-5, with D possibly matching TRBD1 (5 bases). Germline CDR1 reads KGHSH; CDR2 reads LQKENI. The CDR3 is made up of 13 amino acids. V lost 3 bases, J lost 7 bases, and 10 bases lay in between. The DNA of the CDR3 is TGTGCCAGCTCACCGATGGGGGGACAGCCCCAGCATTTT. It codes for CASSPMGGQPQHF.

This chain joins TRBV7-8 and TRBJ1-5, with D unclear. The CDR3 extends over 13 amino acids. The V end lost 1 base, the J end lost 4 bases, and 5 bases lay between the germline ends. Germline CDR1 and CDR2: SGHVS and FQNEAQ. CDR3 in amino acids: CASSLGLNQPQHF. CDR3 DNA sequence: TGTGCCAGCAGCTTAGGGCTTAATCAGCCCCAGCATTTT.

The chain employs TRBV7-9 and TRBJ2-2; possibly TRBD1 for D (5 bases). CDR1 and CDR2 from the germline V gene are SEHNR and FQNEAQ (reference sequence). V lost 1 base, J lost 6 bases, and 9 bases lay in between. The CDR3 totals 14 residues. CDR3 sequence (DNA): TGTGCCAGCAGCTTAGGGACACCTCCCGGGGAGCTGTTTTTT. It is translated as CASSLGTPPGELFF.

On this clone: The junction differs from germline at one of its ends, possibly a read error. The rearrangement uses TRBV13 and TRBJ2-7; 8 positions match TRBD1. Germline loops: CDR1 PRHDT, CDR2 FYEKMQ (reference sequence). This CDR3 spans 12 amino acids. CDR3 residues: CASSLGTGDRNF. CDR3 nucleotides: TGTGCCAGCAGCTTAGGGACAGGGGATAGAAACTTC.

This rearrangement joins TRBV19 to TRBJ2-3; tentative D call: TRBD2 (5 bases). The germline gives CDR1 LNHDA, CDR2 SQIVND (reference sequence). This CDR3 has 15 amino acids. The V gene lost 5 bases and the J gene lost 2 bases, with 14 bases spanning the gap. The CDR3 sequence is CASSSPSGATDTQYF. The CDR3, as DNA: TGTGCCAGTAGTTCCCCAAGCGGCGCCACAGATACGCAGTATTTT.

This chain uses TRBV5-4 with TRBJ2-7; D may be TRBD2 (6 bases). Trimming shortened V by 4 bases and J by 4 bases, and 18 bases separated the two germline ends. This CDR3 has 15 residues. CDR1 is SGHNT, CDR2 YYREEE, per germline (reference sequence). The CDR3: CASSRGGQETYEQYF. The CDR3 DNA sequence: TGTGCCAGCAGCCGGGGAGGCCAGGAGACTTACGAGCAGTACTTC.

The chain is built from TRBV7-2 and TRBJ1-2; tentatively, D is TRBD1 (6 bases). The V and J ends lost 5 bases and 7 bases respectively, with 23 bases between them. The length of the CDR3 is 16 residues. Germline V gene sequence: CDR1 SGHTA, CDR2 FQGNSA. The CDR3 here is CASSLRTAGEQGGYTF. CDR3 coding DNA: TGTGCCAGCAGCCTAAGGACGGCGGGGGAACAGGGTGGCTACACCTTC.

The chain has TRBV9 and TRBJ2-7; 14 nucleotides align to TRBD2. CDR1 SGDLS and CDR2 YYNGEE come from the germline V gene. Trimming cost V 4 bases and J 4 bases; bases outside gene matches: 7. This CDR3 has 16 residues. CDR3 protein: CASSPRLAGGQYEQYF. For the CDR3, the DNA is TGTGCCAGCAGCCCGCGACTAGCGGGGGGGCAGTACGAGCAGTACTTC.

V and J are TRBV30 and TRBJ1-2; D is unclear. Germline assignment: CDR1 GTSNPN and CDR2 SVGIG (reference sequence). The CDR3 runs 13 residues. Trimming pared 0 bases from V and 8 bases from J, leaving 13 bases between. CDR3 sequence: CAWSVMGVRGYTF. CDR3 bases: TGTGCCTGGAGTGTAATGGGAGTAAGGGGCTACACCTTC.

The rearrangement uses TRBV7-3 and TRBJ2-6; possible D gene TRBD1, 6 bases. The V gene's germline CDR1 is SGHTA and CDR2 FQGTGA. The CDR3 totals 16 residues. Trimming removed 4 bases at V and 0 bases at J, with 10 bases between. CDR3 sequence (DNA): TGTGCCAGCAGCTCCGGACAGCTCTCTGGGGCCAACGTCCTGACTTTC. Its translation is CASSSGQLSGANVLTF.

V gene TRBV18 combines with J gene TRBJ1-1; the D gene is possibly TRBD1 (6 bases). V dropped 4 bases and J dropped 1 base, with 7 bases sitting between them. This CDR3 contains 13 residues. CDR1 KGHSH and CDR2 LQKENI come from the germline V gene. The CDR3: CASSRQENTEAFF. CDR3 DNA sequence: TGTGCCAGCTCACGACAGGAGAACACTGAAGCTTTCTTT.

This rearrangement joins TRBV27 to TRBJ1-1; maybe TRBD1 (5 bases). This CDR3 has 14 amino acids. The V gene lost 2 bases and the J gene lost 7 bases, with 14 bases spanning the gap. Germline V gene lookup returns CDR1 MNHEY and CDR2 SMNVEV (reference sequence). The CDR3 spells CASSLLYGGDEAFF. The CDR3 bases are TGTGCCAGCAGTTTACTCTACGGGGGAGATGAAGCTTTCTTT.

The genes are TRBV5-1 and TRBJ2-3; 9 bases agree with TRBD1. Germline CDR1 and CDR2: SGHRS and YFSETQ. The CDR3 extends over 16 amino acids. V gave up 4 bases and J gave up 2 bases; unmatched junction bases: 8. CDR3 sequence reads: CASSEDRDRVTDTQYF. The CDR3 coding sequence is TGCGCCAGCAGCGAGGACCGGGACAGGGTCACAGATACGCAGTATTTT.